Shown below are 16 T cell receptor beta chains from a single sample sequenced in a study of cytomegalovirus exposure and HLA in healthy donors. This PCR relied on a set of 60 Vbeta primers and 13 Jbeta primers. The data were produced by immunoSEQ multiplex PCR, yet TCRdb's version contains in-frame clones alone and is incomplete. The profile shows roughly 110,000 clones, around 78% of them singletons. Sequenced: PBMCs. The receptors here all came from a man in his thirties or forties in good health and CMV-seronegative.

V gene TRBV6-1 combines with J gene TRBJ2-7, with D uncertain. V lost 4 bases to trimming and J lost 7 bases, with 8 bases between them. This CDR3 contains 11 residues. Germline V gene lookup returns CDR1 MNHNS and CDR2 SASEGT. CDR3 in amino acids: CASSVGAEQYF. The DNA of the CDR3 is TGTGCCAGCAGTGTCGGAGCGGAGCAGTACTTC.

The CDR3 loop reads CASSSGQITGSYNEQFF. In DNA form, the CDR3 reads TGCGCCAGCAGCTCCGGTCAAATTACCGGGAGCTACAATGAGCAGTTCTTC. The chain employs TRBV5-1 and TRBJ2-1; D might be TRBD2 (6 bases). CDR1 SGHRS and CDR2 YFSETQ come from the germline V gene. V lost 3 bases, J lost 3 bases, and 19 bases lay in between. The CDR3 has 17 residues.

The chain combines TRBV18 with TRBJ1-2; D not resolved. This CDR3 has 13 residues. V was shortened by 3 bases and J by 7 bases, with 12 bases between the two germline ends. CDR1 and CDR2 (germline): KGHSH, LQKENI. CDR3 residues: CASSPGRESGYTF. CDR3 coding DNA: TGTGCCAGCTCACCCGGGAGGGAGTCTGGCTACACCTTC. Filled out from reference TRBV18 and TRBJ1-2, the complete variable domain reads NAGVMQNPRHLVRRRGQEARLRCSPMKGHSHVYWYRQLPEEGLKFMVYLQKENIIDESGMPKERFSAEFPKEGPSILRIQQVVRGDSAAYFCASSPGRESGYTFGSGTRLTVV.

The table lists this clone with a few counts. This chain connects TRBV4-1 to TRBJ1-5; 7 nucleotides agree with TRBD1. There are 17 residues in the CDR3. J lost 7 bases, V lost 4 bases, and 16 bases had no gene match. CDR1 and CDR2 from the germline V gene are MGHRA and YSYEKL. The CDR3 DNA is TGCGCCAGCAGCCTGGGGACCCGGACAAGGGGGCGGCAGCCCCAGCATTTT. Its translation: CASSLGTRTRGRQPQHF.

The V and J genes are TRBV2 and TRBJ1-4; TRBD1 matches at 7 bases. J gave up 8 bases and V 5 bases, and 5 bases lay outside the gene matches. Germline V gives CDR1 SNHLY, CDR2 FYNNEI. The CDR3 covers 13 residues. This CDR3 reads CASSRTGDEKLFF. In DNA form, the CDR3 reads TGTGCCAGCAGTAGAACAGGGGACGAAAAACTGTTTTTT.

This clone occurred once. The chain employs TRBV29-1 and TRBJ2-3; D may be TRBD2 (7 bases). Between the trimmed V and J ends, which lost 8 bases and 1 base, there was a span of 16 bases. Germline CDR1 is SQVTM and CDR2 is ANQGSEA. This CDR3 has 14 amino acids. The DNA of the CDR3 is TGCAGCTCCCGAGGGGGGGCTGGCACAGATACGCAGTATTTT. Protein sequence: CSSRGGAGTDTQYF.

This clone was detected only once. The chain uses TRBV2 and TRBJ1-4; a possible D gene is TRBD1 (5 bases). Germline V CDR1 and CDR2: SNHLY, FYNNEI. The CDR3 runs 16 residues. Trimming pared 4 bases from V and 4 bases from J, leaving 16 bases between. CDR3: CASSANPGLINEKLFF. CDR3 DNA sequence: TGTGCCAGCAGTGCCAATCCGGGACTCATTAATGAAAAACTGTTTTTT.

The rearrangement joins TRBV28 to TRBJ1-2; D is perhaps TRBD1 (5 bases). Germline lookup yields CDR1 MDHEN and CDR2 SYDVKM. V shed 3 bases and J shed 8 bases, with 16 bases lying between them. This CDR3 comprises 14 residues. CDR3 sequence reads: CASSFRGSLLGYTF. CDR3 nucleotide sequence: TGTGCCAGCAGTTTCCGGGGGTCTCTTCTGGGCTACACCTTC.

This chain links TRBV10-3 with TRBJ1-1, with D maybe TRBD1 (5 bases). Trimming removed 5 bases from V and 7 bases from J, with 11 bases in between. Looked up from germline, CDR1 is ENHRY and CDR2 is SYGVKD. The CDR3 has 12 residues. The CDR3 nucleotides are TGTGCCATCAGTACCTCGACAGTTGAAGCTTTCTTT. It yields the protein CAISTSTVEAFF.

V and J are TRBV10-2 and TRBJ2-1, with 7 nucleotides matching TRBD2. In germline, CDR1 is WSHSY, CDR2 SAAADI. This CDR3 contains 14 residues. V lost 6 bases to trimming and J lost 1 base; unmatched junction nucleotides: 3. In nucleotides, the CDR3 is TGCGCCAGCAGGGAACTAGCGTCCTACAATGAGCAGTTCTTC. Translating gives CASRELASYNEQFF.

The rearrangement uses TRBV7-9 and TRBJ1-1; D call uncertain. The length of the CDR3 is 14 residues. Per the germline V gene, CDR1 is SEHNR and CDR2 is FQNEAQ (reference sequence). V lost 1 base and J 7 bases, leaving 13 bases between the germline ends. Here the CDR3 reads CASSLDASGGEAFF. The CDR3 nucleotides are TGTGCCAGCAGCTTAGACGCGTCGGGAGGTGAAGCTTTCTTT.

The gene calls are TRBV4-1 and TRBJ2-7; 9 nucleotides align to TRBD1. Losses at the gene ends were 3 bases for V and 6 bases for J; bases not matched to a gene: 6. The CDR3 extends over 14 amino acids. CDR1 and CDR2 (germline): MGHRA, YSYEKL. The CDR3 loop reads CASSQGQGSLEQYF. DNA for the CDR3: TGCGCCAGCAGCCAGGGACAGGGATCCCTCGAGCAGTACTTC.

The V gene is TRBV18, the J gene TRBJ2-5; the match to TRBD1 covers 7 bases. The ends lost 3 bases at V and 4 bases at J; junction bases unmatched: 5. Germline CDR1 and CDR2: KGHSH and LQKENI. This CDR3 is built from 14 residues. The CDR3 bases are TGTGCCAGCTCACCCACAGGGGCTCGAGAGACCCAGTACTTC. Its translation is CASSPTGARETQYF.

The CDR3 DNA is TGTGCCAGCAGCGTAGCCCCGTCCCCCTACGAGCAGTACTTC. This encodes CASSVAPSPYEQYF. V is TRBV9 and J is TRBJ2-7; D is unresolved. The CDR3 spans 14 residues. The V gene lost 0 bases and the J gene lost 2 bases, with 9 bases spanning the gap. Germline V gene sequence: CDR1 SGDLS, CDR2 YYNGEE.

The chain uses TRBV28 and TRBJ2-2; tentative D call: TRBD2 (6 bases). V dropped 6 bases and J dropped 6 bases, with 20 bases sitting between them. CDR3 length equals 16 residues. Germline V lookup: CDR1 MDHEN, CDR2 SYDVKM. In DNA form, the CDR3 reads TGTGCCAGCAGAACACCAGCGGGCTCGCCCCCCGGGGAGCTGTTTTTT. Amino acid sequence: CASRTPAGSPPGELFF.

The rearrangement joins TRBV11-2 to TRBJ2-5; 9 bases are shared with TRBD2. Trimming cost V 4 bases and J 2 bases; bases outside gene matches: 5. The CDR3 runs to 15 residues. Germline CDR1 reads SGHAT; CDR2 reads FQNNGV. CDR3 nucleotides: TGTGCCAGCAGCTCCCGGACTAGCGAGCAAGAGACCCAGTACTTC. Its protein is CASSSRTSEQETQYF.